This T cell receptor (beta chain) is from a study of cytomegalovirus exposure and HLA in healthy donors. PCR used 60 Vbeta primers and 13 Jbeta primers. Using immunoSEQ multiplex PCR, the repertoire was profiled, and TCRdb retains in-frame clones only, with some absent. In the table there are some 150,000 clones, more than 70% of which are singletons. There are 14 residues in the CDR3. Germline V gene data show CDR1 as SEHNR and CDR2 as FQNEAQ (reference sequence). With 4 bases removed from V and 0 bases from J, the gap between germline ends came to 6 bases. The sequencing input was PBMCs. V usage is TRBV7-9 and J usage is TRBJ1-4; no clear D gene. The TCR sequence derives from a male donor in good health and CMV-seronegative. CDR3 nucleotide sequence: TGTGCCAGCAGCTGGACTGCAACTAATGAAAAACTGTTTTTT. Protein: CASSWTATNEKLFF.